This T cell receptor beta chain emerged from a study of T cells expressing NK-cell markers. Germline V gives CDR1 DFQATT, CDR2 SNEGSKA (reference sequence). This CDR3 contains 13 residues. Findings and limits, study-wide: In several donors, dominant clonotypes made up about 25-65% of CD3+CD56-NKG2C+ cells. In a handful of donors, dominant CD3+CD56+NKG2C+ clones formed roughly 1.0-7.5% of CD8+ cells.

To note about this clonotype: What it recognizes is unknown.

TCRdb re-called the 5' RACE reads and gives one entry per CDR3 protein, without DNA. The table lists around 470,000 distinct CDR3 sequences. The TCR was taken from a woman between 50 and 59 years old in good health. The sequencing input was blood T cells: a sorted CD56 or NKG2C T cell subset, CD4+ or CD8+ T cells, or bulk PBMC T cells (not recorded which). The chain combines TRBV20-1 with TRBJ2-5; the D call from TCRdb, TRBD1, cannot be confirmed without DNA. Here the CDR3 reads CSASPGGVGTQYF.